Shown below are 18 T cell receptor beta chains from a single sample sequenced in a study of early T cells in non-severe SARS-CoV-2 infection. TCRdb reanalysed the 5' RACE reads using MiXCR and keeps one entry per CDR3 protein. The sample includes around 80,000 distinct CDR3 sequences, 12% of them seen just once. Material for sequencing was whole blood. Receptors were obtained from an adult who was a healthcare worker with PCR-confirmed SARS-CoV-2 infection or an uninfected control (not recorded which).

On this clonotype: A read error may explain this, as a much larger clone is one base away. The chain couples TRBV28 to TRBJ1-5; no definite D call. The V end was cut by 3 bases, the J end by 4 bases, with 7 bases between. Germline assignment: CDR1 MDHEN and CDR2 SYDVKM. The CDR3 consists of 13 residues. In DNA form, the CDR3 reads TGTGCCAGCAGTTTGTCGCTTAATCAGCCCCAGCATTTT. This encodes CASSLSLNQPQHF.

The CDR3 DNA reads TGTGCCAGCAGCCGCGCGGTCGGGTTCGACGAGCAGTACTTC. Residues: CASSRAVGFDEQYF. This sequence joins TRBV7-2 and TRBJ2-7; D gene unclear. Trimming took 5 bases from V and 5 from J, leaving 16 bases between them. From germline, CDR1 is SGHTA and CDR2 FQGNSA. The CDR3 spans 14 residues.

This clonotype has ten or more counts. The rearrangement uses TRBV7-3 and TRBJ2-3, with 11 positions matching TRBD2. V trimming: 3 bases; J trimming: 5 bases; junction bases outside the gene matches: 4. The germline V gene encodes CDR1 SGHTA and CDR2 FQGTGA. This CDR3 contains 15 residues. The CDR3 bases are TGTGCCAGCAGCTTCGGACTAGCGGGCGTAGATACGCAGTATTTT. It codes for CASSFGLAGVDTQYF.

The chain links TRBV16 to TRBJ2-3; D ambiguous. The V and J ends lost 4 bases and 0 bases respectively, with 8 bases between them. Germline CDR1 reads KGHSY; CDR2 reads FQNENV. This CDR3 has 14 residues. The chain's CDR3 is CASSPSWSTDTQYF. In nucleotides, the CDR3 is TGTGCCAGCAGCCCCAGTTGGAGCACAGATACGCAGTATTTT. The full variable domain, in which reference TRBV16 and TRBJ2-3 provide the parts outside the CDR3, is GEEVAQTPKHLVRGEGQKAKLYCAPIKGHSYVFWYQQVLKNEFKFLISFQNENVFDETGMPKERFSAKCLPNSPCSLEIQATKLEDSAVYFCASSPSWSTDTQYFGPGTRLTVL.

This chain connects TRBV20-1 to TRBJ2-7; TRBD1 agrees at 8 bases. The J segment lost 2 bases and the V segment lost 5 bases, leaving 11 bases of the junction unmatched. CDR1 is DFQATT, CDR2 SNEGSKA, per germline (reference sequence). This CDR3 has 15 residues. The CDR3 is CSAPKRDRSAYEQYF. CDR3 DNA: TGCAGTGCTCCCAAACGGGACAGGAGTGCCTACGAGCAGTACTTC.

This clonotype appeared many times. The chain has TRBV4-1 and TRBJ2-7; 8 nucleotides match TRBD1. J lost 7 bases, V lost 0 bases, and 5 bases had no gene match. Germline V gene sequence: CDR1 MGHRA, CDR2 YSYEKL. The CDR3 covers 14 residues. DNA of the CDR3: TGCGCCAGCAGCCAAGAAGGCAGGGGGCAGGAGCAGTACTTC. It yields the protein CASSQEGRGQEQYF.

This clonotype was counted many times. The rearrangement links TRBV30 to TRBJ2-7; D is ambiguous. V lost 3 bases and J lost 4, with 10 bases in between. CDR3 length: 12 residues. CDR1 and CDR2 (germline): GTSNPN, SVGIG (reference sequence). The CDR3 DNA follows: TGTGCCTGGAGCCTGACCCTTTACGAGCAGTACTTC. This encodes CAWSLTLYEQYF.

A few counts support this clonotype. The rearrangement joins TRBV3-1 to TRBJ2-1, with D possibly being TRBD1 (5 bases). The CDR3 extends over 16 amino acids. The ends were cut back, 3 bases at V and 3 bases at J, with 15 bases in the middle. Germline loops: CDR1 LGHDT, CDR2 YNNKEL (reference sequence). As DNA, the CDR3 is TGTGCCAGCAGCCACTCCGGACAAGGCCTCTACAATGAGCAGTTCTTC. It yields the protein CASSHSGQGLYNEQFF.

This clonotype was seen more than once but under ten times. The V gene is TRBV18, the J gene TRBJ1-4; D is unclear. Trimming took 3 bases from V and 0 from J, leaving 11 bases between them. CDR1 is KGHSH, CDR2 LQKENI, per germline. CDR3 length: 16 amino acids. Written as DNA, the CDR3 is TGTGCCAGCTCACCCCTTTGGGGAGCAACTAATGAAAAACTGTTTTTT. It codes for CASSPLWGATNEKLFF.

This rearrangement joins TRBV3-1 to TRBJ2-1; D might be TRBD2 (6 bases). From germline, CDR1 is LGHDT and CDR2 YNNKEL (reference sequence). The length of the CDR3 is 15 residues. The germline V and J ends were trimmed by 4 bases and 1 base, with 11 bases remaining between them. The CDR3: CASSRGAGSYNEQFF. The CDR3 DNA sequence: TGTGCCAGCAGCCGAGGGGCGGGGTCCTACAATGAGCAGTTCTTC.

This clonotype was seen a handful of times. The chain joins TRBV7-2 to TRBJ2-5, with D possibly matching TRBD1 (5 bases). CDR1 is SGHTA and CDR2 is FQGNSA in the germline V gene. The CDR3 extends over 14 amino acids. V lost 2 bases, J lost 5 bases, and 12 bases lay in between. CDR3 coding DNA: TGTGCCAGCAGCTTACAGGCAGGGTTCGAGACCCAGTACTTC. Protein product: CASSLQAGFETQYF.

This clonotype was observed a handful of times. The J gene is TRBJ1-6, the V gene TRBV21-1; the D call TRBD1 from the table was never checked on the DNA. TRBV21-1 is a known pseudogene. CDR3 length: 15 amino acids. For the CDR3, the DNA is TGTGCCAGCAGCACCTCGGGGGTATATAATTCACCCCTCCACTTT. Protein: CASSTSGVYNSPLHF.

This clonotype was counted many times. The chain links TRBV29-1 to TRBJ2-1, with TRBD2 matching over 7 bases. Germline V gene lookup returns CDR1 SQVTM and CDR2 ANQGSEA. The V gene end was trimmed by 8 bases and the J gene end by 3 bases; junction bases not matched to a gene: 10. The CDR3 loop spans 14 amino acids. CDR3 coding DNA: TGCAGCCCCTGGGGGGGGTTAGGCTACAATGAGCAGTTCTTC. It codes for CSPWGGLGYNEQFF.

This clonotype has a count of ten or more. The V call is TRBV7-9, the J call TRBJ2-2; either TRBD1 or TRBD2 may supply D (5 bases each). CDR1 and CDR2 from the germline V gene are SEHNR and FQNEAQ (reference sequence). V lost 8 bases, J lost 2 bases, and 15 bases lay in between. This CDR3 is built from 15 residues. The CDR3 region has the DNA TGTGCCAGCCCCCCCGGTGGGGGAAACACCGGGGAGCTGTTTTTT. Its protein product is CASPPGGGNTGELFF. Variable domain in full (rest from reference TRBV7-9 and TRBJ2-2): DTGVSQNPRHKITKRGQNVTFRCDPISEHNRLYWYRQTLGQGPEFLTYFQNEAQLEKSRLLSDRFSAERPKGSFSTLEIQRTEQGDSAMYLCASPPGGGNTGELFFGEGSRLTVL.

This clonotype was found many times. The chain carries TRBV7-3 and TRBJ2-1; 14 bases fit TRBD2. CDR3 size: 17 residues. Germline V gene data show CDR1 as SGHTA and CDR2 as FQGTGA. The J segment lost 8 bases and the V segment lost 2 bases, leaving 8 bases of the junction unmatched. CDR3 DNA: TGTGCCAGCAGCTTATGGGGGGGACTAGCGGGAGACCATGAGCAGTTCTTC. Its protein is CASSLWGGLAGDHEQFF.

This clonotype was observed a handful of times. For the CDR3, the DNA is TGTGCCAGCAGCTTAGTCGTGGGACAGTACAATGAGCAGTTCTTC. Protein product: CASSLVVGQYNEQFF. The rearrangement uses TRBV7-9 and TRBJ2-1; 7 bases fit TRBD1. V lost 1 base to trimming and J lost 4 bases; unmatched junction nucleotides: 4. Looked up from germline, CDR1 is SEHNR and CDR2 is FQNEAQ (reference sequence). CDR3 size: 15 residues. The full variable domain, rest sourced from reference TRBV7-9 and TRBJ2-1, is DTGVSQNPRHKITKRGQNVTFRCDPISEHNRLYWYRQTLGQGPEFLTYFQNEAQLEKSRLLSDRFSAERPKGSFSTLEIQRTEQGDSAMYLCASSLVVGQYNEQFFGPGTRLTVL.

This clonotype was seen at least ten times. V is TRBV9 and J is TRBJ2-1, with 8 bases that match TRBD2. The CDR3 runs to 13 residues. Germline CDR1 is SGDLS and CDR2 is YYNGEE. The V segment lost 3 bases and the J segment 8 bases; nucleotides outside the gene matches: 4. The CDR3 here is CASSGLARDEQFF. The CDR3 DNA reads as TGTGCCAGCAGCGGACTAGCGAGGGATGAGCAGTTCTTC.

The chain is built from TRBV28 and TRBJ2-7, with unresolved D. The V gene's germline CDR1 is MDHEN and CDR2 SYDVKM. The CDR3 extends over 13 amino acids. The V end lost 2 bases, the J end lost 6 bases, and 11 bases lay between the germline ends. Written as DNA, the CDR3 is TGTGCCAGCAGTTTACCGCTGACTGTCGAGCAGTACTTC. It codes for CASSLPLTVEQYF. Filled out from reference TRBV28 and TRBJ2-7, the complete variable domain reads DVKVTQSSRYLVKRTGEKVFLECVQDMDHENMFWYRQDPGLGLRLIYFSYDVKMKEKGDIPEGYSVSREKKERFSLILESASTNQTSMYLCASSLPLTVEQYFGPGTRLTVT.